These 20 T cell receptor beta chains came from one sample sequenced in a study of control samples from healthy donors and cancer patients. Profiled with immunoSEQ multiplex PCR; TCRdb holds only in-frame clones, not every one. The specimen's table records under 200,000 clones. The sequenced sample was blood. All receptors come from a woman aged 25 to 39 in good health.

V gene TRBV7-2 combines with J gene TRBJ1-2, with TRBD1 matching 9 bases. This CDR3 contains 16 residues. Germline CDR1 and CDR2: SGHTA and FQGNSA. After removal of 4 bases from V and 7 bases from J, the junction contained 13 bases not matched to a gene. Here the CDR3 reads CASSYRGRELDPGYTF. In DNA form, the CDR3 reads TGTGCCAGCAGCTACAGGGGGCGCGAGCTGGATCCTGGCTACACCTTC.

Remarks on this clone: At one end, the junction sequence differs from germline, possibly due to a read error. This chain connects TRBV7-7 to TRBJ2-7; D may be TRBD2 (6 bases). The CDR3 spans 12 residues. The germline V gene has CDR1 SSHAT and CDR2 FNYEAQ (reference sequence). The CDR3 loop reads CASSPGGGKQYF. The CDR3, as DNA: TGTGCTAGCAGCCCCGGGGGAGGCAAGCAGTACTTC.

V is TRBV7-8 and J is TRBJ1-5; no reliable D call. This CDR3 is built from 13 residues. In germline, CDR1 is SGHVS, CDR2 FQNEAQ. With 2 bases removed from V and 5 bases from J, the gap between germline ends came to 7 bases. The CDR3 sequence is CASSLQEYQPQHF. CDR3 nucleotide sequence: TGTGCCAGCAGCTTACAGGAGTATCAGCCCCAGCATTTT.

This chain uses TRBV10-3 with TRBJ2-5; 7 nucleotides align to TRBD1. The J segment lost 1 base and the V segment lost 10 bases, leaving 15 bases of the junction unmatched. There are 16 residues in the CDR3. Germline loops: CDR1 ENHRY, CDR2 SYGVKD. In DNA, the CDR3 is TGTGCCACAGATCAACAGGGGAAATCACCCCAAGAGACCCAGTACTTC. Translating it yields CATDQQGKSPQETQYF.

Points on this clone: At one end, the junction sequence differs from germline, possibly due to a read error. The genes are TRBV11-2 and TRBJ1-2, with 8 bases identical to TRBD1. Germline V lookup: CDR1 SGHAT, CDR2 FQNNGV. CDR3 length: 14 amino acids. The CDR3, as DNA: TGTGCCAGCGGCTTGACAGGGGCAAACTATGGCTACACCTTC. This codes for CASGLTGANYGYTF.

The rearrangement joins TRBV24-1 to TRBJ1-2; D is unresolved. The CDR3 contains 13 residues. Trimming shortened V by 0 bases and J by 2 bases, and 3 bases separated the two germline ends. Germline CDR1 and CDR2: KGHDR and SFDVKD. The CDR3 bases are TGTGCCACCAGTGATTTGCAGAACTATGGCTACACCTTC. As protein: CATSDLQNYGYTF.

The chain recombines TRBV11-2 with TRBJ1-6, with 8 bases identical to TRBD1. The CDR3 has 13 residues. Losses at the gene ends were 3 bases for V and 9 bases for J; bases not matched to a gene: 1. Germline CDR1 is SGHAT and CDR2 is FQNNGV. CDR3 sequence (DNA): TGTGCCAGCAGCTTGGACAGGGCTTCACCCCTCCACTTT. It yields the protein CASSLDRASPLHF.

The genes are TRBV11-2 and TRBJ1-1; possible D gene TRBD1, 5 bases. V lost 5 bases and J 0 bases, leaving 13 bases between the germline ends. This CDR3 contains 15 residues. Germline CDR1 reads SGHAT; CDR2 reads FQNNGV. CDR3 DNA: TGTGCCAGCAGCACAGGACTGAAAATGAACACTGAAGCTTTCTTT. Translated, it gives CASSTGLKMNTEAFF.

The V call is TRBV28, the J call TRBJ2-5, with D unclear. The CDR3 covers 15 residues. Germline assignment: CDR1 MDHEN and CDR2 SYDVKM. V gave up 7 bases and J gave up 6 bases, with 21 bases separating them. CDR3 in DNA: TGTGCCAGCAAGGAAGCAGGAAGTTCCCCCCAGACCCAGTACTTC. Amino acid sequence: CASKEAGSSPQTQYF.

V gene TRBV7-8 combines with J gene TRBJ1-1; D is unclear. The CDR3 sequence is 13 residues long. The V end was cut by 3 bases, the J end by 1 base, with 6 bases between. In germline, CDR1 is SGHVS, CDR2 FQNEAQ. CDR3 loop: CASSFQPNTEAFF. CDR3 nucleotides: TGTGCCAGCAGCTTTCAGCCGAACACTGAAGCTTTCTTT.

The chain recombines TRBV5-8 with TRBJ1-2; no firm D call. Between the trimmed V and J ends, which lost 2 bases and 8 bases, there was a span of 16 bases. CDR3 length: 14 amino acids. The germline CDR1 and CDR2 sequences are SGHTS and YDEGEE. CDR3 DNA sequence: TGTGCCAGCAGCTTTGGGTATTTGGGGAGCGGCTACACCTTC. Its protein product is CASSFGYLGSGYTF.

CDR3 coding DNA: TGTGCCAGCAGTGAAAACTGGGGGTTCTACGAGCAGTACTTC. Amino acid sequence: CASSENWGFYEQYF. The V gene is TRBV25-1, the J gene TRBJ2-7; D possibly matches TRBD1 or TRBD2 (5 bases each). In germline, CDR1 is MGHDK, CDR2 SYGVNS. V lost 2 bases to trimming and J lost 3 bases, with 11 bases between them. CDR3 length equals 14 residues.

The chain carries TRBV30 and TRBJ1-1; D gene ambiguous. CDR3 length equals 11 residues. V gave up 6 bases and J gave up 5 bases, with 10 bases separating them. Germline V gene lookup returns CDR1 GTSNPN and CDR2 SVGIG (reference sequence). CDR3 sequence (DNA): TGTGCCTGCCGTGACCTGACTGAAGCTTTCTTT. Translated: CACRDLTEAFF.

The gene calls are TRBV2 and TRBJ1-4; D is ambiguous. This CDR3 is 13 amino acids long. Germline CDR1 is SNHLY and CDR2 is FYNNEI. V dropped 11 bases and J dropped 8 bases, with 18 bases sitting between them. For the CDR3, the DNA is TGTGCCGTCCAAACGGGCCCTCGGGAAAAACTGTTTTTT. It is translated as CAVQTGPREKLFF.

The rearrangement uses TRBV5-1 and TRBJ1-5; D is unclear. Germline V gene data show CDR1 as SGHRS and CDR2 as YFSETQ. The CDR3 extends over 13 amino acids. V lost 1 base, J lost 4 bases, and 6 bases lay in between. CDR3 sequence reads: CASSLFENQPQHF. The CDR3 coding sequence is TGCGCCAGCAGCTTGTTTGAAAATCAGCCCCAGCATTTT.

The rearrangement uses TRBV7-2 and TRBJ1-4; D is possibly TRBD1 (6 bases). There are 16 residues in the CDR3. V shed 2 bases and J shed 8 bases, with 18 bases lying between them. Germline CDR1 reads SGHTA; CDR2 reads FQGNSA. The CDR3 sequence is CASSLSRAGAREKLFF. CDR3 sequence (DNA): TGTGCCAGCAGCTTATCGAGGGCAGGGGCCAGGGAAAAACTGTTTTTT.

The CDR3 coding sequence is TGTGCCAGCAGCAGACAGGGGGCTGATGAAAAACTGTTTTTT. Translating gives CASSRQGADEKLFF. The chain combines TRBV7-6 with TRBJ1-4, with 10 positions matching TRBD1. There are 14 residues in the CDR3. V was clipped by 5 bases and J by 6 bases; unmatched bases: 3. Germline V gene lookup returns CDR1 SGHVS and CDR2 FNYEAQ.

The chain employs TRBV5-1 and TRBJ2-2, with D possibly TRBD2 on 5 matching bases. V was clipped by 4 bases and J by 2 bases, with 15 bases between them. This CDR3 comprises 16 residues. The germline gives CDR1 SGHRS, CDR2 YFSETQ. As DNA, the CDR3 is TGCGCCAGCAGCCCCCAGGCAGCGGCTAACACCGGGGAGCTGTTTTTT. Protein product: CASSPQAAANTGELFF.

The rearrangement uses TRBV7-8 and TRBJ2-1; D perhaps matches TRBD2 (6 bases). Germline V CDR1 and CDR2: SGHVS, FQNEAQ. There are 14 residues in the CDR3. Trimming cost V 3 bases and J 8 bases, with 14 bases left between them. The CDR3 loop reads CASSFRPLADEQFF. DNA of the CDR3: TGTGCCAGCAGCTTCCGGCCCTTAGCGGATGAGCAGTTCTTC.

The V gene is TRBV7-7, the J gene TRBJ1-4, with 9 bases that match TRBD1. Germline values: CDR1 SSHAT, CDR2 FNYEAQ (reference sequence). CDR3 length equals 14 residues. CDR3 sequence reads: CASAAYRGLEKLFF. DNA of the CDR3: TGTGCTAGCGCCGCCTACAGGGGGCTAGAAAAACTGTTTTTT.